This T cell receptor beta chain came from a study of blood T cells in healthy people across ages. The CDR3 covers 12 residues. V was shortened by 7 bases and J by 6 bases, with 12 bases between the two germline ends. Donors each provided about 9.5 milliliters of peripheral blood. Every sample yielded at least 6.5 million isolated PBMCs. The study's findings and limits: With naive T cell percentage, TCR beta diversity showed a strong correlation.

A J-beta primer mix and a sample-barcoded 5' primer were used in a second PCR of about 7 to 12 cycles. Each of the samples gave a minimum of 3 million paired-end reads that contained CDR3. TCRdb used MiXCR to reprocess the 5' RACE reads, holding one entry per CDR3 protein. The sample lists under 850,000 distinct CDR3 sequences; under 40% were seen once. This clonotype showed up many times. As yet, its antigen is unknown. This chain links TRBV12-3 or TRBV12-4 with TRBJ2-5, with D unclear. The sequence was collected from a young man in good health. Specimen: blood. This CDR3 is CASTPTLQTQYF. DNA for the CDR3: TGTGCCAGCACGCCGACCTTACAGACCCAGTACTTC.